This T cell receptor beta chain was recorded in a study of cytomegalovirus exposure and HLA in healthy donors. On this clone: No antigen is known for it.

Study-level results: A later analysis reportedly identified an Asian-associated ancestry cluster as carrying fewer N-insertions than the roughly 670-donor mean.

The PCR had 60 Vbeta and 13 Jbeta primers. Clones were read by immunoSEQ multiplex PCR, and TCRdb kept only the in-frame ones, dropping some. The data show about 140,000 clones, almost 85% seen once. This sequence originates from a young man in good health and CMV-seropositive. The sample comprised PBMCs.

Here the CDR3 DNA reads TGTGCCAGCAGTGAAAGGGGACAGGGAAGGGGTAGCGGTGAAAAACTGTTTTTT. Translation gives CASSERGQGRGSGEKLFF. The V gene is TRBV6-1, the J gene TRBJ1-4; 9 bases agree with TRBD1. The CDR3 runs to 18 residues. Germline CDR1 and CDR2: MNHNS and SASEGT. V was clipped by 2 bases and J by 7 bases; unmatched bases: 14.